Following are 19 T cell receptor beta chains from one sample sequenced in a study of blood T cell repertoires in COVID-19 (dated by TCRdb to about 2020). Preparation of the library involved the immunoSEQ multiplex PCR assay. Not all clones reach the TCRdb copy of this immuneACCESS table, which keeps in-frame sequences only. Checked studies attribute under half of the gap to unresolved V genes and leave the rest unexplained. This sample has some 14,000 clones in its table, and approximately 85% of those were observed once. The ten largest clonotypes hold about 20% of the sample. The source material was peripheral blood. The receptor source for this set is a man older than 75 with active or convalescent COVID-19.

The chain employs TRBV14 and TRBJ1-1, with 8 nucleotides matching TRBD1. CDR1 and CDR2 from the germline V gene are SGHDN and FVKESK. V shed 4 bases and J 9 bases; nucleotides not matched to a gene: 7. The CDR3 sequence is 13 residues long. The CDR3 here is CASSRRQGLKAFF. For the CDR3, the DNA is TGTGCCAGCAGCCGTAGACAGGGGTTGAAAGCTTTCTTT. Full variable domain (rest looked up from reference TRBV14 and TRBJ1-1): EAGVTQFPSHSVIEKGQTVTLRCDPISGHDNLYWYRRVMGKEIKFLLHFVKESKQDESGMPNNRFLAERTGGTYSTLKVQPAELEDSGVYFCASSRRQGLKAFFGQGTRLTVV.

This chain uses TRBV7-2 with TRBJ1-6; a weak D match, TRBD1 (6 bases). With 0 bases removed from V and 7 bases from J, the gap between germline ends came to 13 bases. Germline V lookup: CDR1 SGHTA, CDR2 FQGNSA. The CDR3 covers 16 residues. CDR3 bases: TGTGCCAGCAGCTTAGCGGCAGGGGCGCAGAATTCACCCCTCCACTTT. This encodes CASSLAAGAQNSPLHF.

The chain joins TRBV19 to TRBJ1-2, with D possibly TRBD1 on 6 matching bases. This CDR3 has 16 amino acids. The germline CDR1 and CDR2 sequences are LNHDA and SQIVND (reference sequence). Trimming removed 1 base at V and 4 bases at J, with 16 bases between. This chain's CDR3 is CASSIGPPQGIYGYTF. CDR3 sequence (DNA): TGTGCCAGTAGTATAGGCCCCCCACAGGGCATCTATGGCTACACCTTC.

This chain links TRBV11-2 with TRBJ2-2; 7 bases are shared with TRBD1. This CDR3 is 18 amino acids long. J lost 3 bases, V lost 1 base, and 11 bases had no gene match. In germline, CDR1 is SGHAT, CDR2 FQNNGV. The CDR3 loop is CASSLALQGRGYTGELFF. CDR3 nucleotide sequence: TGTGCCAGCAGCTTAGCCCTACAGGGGCGAGGTTACACCGGGGAGCTGTTTTTT.

The rearrangement joins TRBV21-1 to TRBJ1-1; the table's D call, TRBD1, has no DNA check behind it. TRBV21-1 is a known pseudogene. The CDR3 has 12 amino acids. In DNA, the CDR3 is TGTGCCAGCACCTACAGGGTGGCTGAAGCTTTCTTT. It translates to CASTYRVAEAFF.

The chain is built from TRBV6-5 and TRBJ1-6; the D is unclear. CDR1 is MNHEY, CDR2 SVGAGI, per germline. Trimming stripped 4 bases from V and 5 bases from J, with 9 bases between. This CDR3 region has 14 residues. The CDR3, as DNA: TGTGCCAGCAGTTCCGCGGCGCATAATTCACCCCTCCACTTT. Protein sequence: CASSSAAHNSPLHF.

This clone was recorded a few times. This chain links TRBV7-8 with TRBJ2-1; the D gene is possibly TRBD1 (5 bases). The V end was cut by 3 bases, the J end by 0 bases, with 9 bases between. Germline-derived CDR1 and CDR2 are SGHVS and FQNEAQ. This CDR3 spans 15 amino acids. The CDR3: CASSFTGYSYNEQFF. As DNA, the CDR3 is TGTGCCAGCAGCTTCACAGGTTACTCCTACAATGAGCAGTTCTTC.

CDR3 sequence (DNA): TGTGCCAGCAAGACTAGCGGGGGCCCGGTCACAGATACGCAGTATTTT. Protein: CASKTSGGPVTDTQYF. The J gene is TRBJ2-3, the V gene TRBV25-1, with 12 bases that match TRBD2. Trimming cost V 7 bases and J 2 bases; bases outside gene matches: 7. The germline V gene encodes CDR1 MGHDK and CDR2 SYGVNS. The CDR3 is 16 residues long.

The chain combines TRBV13 with TRBJ2-1; 11 bases match TRBD2. Germline loops: CDR1 PRHDT, CDR2 FYEKMQ (reference sequence). This CDR3 is built from 17 residues. After removal of 1 base from V and 3 bases from J, the junction contained 5 bases not matched to a gene. This chain's CDR3 is CASSLALTSGGYNEQFF. The CDR3 nucleotides are TGTGCCAGCAGCTTAGCCCTAACTAGCGGGGGCTACAATGAGCAGTTCTTC.

This clone was seen a few times. The genes are TRBV27 and TRBJ1-5; D not resolved. The ends were cut back, 2 bases at V and 3 bases at J, with 11 bases in the middle. The CDR3 extends over 15 amino acids. Germline CDR1 and CDR2: MNHEY and SMNVEV (reference sequence). CDR3 sequence reads: CASSLLPGINQPQHF. CDR3 sequence (DNA): TGTGCCAGCAGTTTACTCCCCGGTATCAATCAGCCCCAGCATTTT.

This chain links TRBV5-1 with TRBJ2-5; D may be TRBD1 (5 bases). V lost 3 bases and J lost 4, with 16 bases in between. Germline V gene data show CDR1 as SGHRS and CDR2 as YFSETQ. The CDR3 sequence is 15 residues long. CDR3 sequence: CASSSGHLGGETQYF. As DNA, the CDR3 is TGCGCCAGCAGCTCTGGACACCTCGGCGGAGAGACCCAGTACTTC.

The chain has TRBV7-2 and TRBJ1-5; D is perhaps TRBD1 (5 bases). Germline loops: CDR1 SGHTA, CDR2 FQGNSA. The CDR3 is 13 amino acids. Deletions cut 6 bases from V and 4 bases from J, with 10 bases between. CDR3 DNA sequence: TGTGCCAGCAGTACAGGAATAAATCAGCCCCAGCATTTT. The encoded protein is CASSTGINQPQHF.

This clone has more than one count but fewer than ten. In DNA, the CDR3 is TGTGCCAGCTCACCGAACGGCGGTAATTCACCCCTCCACTTT. Its protein product is CASSPNGGNSPLHF. V usage is TRBV18 and J usage is TRBJ1-6; no clear D. Germline V CDR1 and CDR2: KGHSH, LQKENI. V lost 3 bases to trimming and J lost 6 bases, with 9 bases between them. This CDR3 has 14 residues.

The chain has TRBV5-4 and TRBJ1-1; D unresolved. The CDR3 length is 14 residues. The germline V gene has CDR1 SGHNT and CDR2 YYREEE (reference sequence). V gave up 2 bases and J gave up 1 base, with 9 bases separating them. As DNA, the CDR3 is TGTGCCAGCAGCTTTTCCCGAGGGAACACTGAAGCTTTCTTT. This codes for CASSFSRGNTEAFF.

J is TRBJ2-2 and V is TRBV9, with TRBD2 matching over 7 bases. The CDR3 spans 16 residues. V gave up 2 bases and J gave up 2 bases; unmatched junction bases: 6. Germline values: CDR1 SGDLS, CDR2 YYNGEE. CDR3 protein: CASSVAGTINTGELFF. Here the CDR3 DNA reads TGTGCCAGCAGCGTCGCCGGGACTATTAACACCGGGGAGCTGTTTTTT. Complete variable domain (other parts from reference TRBV9 and TRBJ2-2): DSGVTQTPKHLITATGQRVTLRCSPRSGDLSVYWYQQSLDQGLQFLIQYYNGEERAKGNILERFSAQQFPDLHSELNLSSLELGDSALYFCASSVAGTINTGELFFGEGSRLTVL.

CDR3 bases: TGCGCCAGCAGCTTAGGGGGATCCCAAGAGACCCAGTACTTC. This translates into CASSLGGSQETQYF. V is TRBV5-1 and J is TRBJ2-5, with D possibly being TRBD1 (6 bases). Germline V gene sequence: CDR1 SGHRS, CDR2 YFSETQ. This CDR3 contains 14 residues. V was clipped by 2 bases and J by 1 base, with 9 bases between them.

This chain links TRBV30 with TRBJ2-2; TRBD2 matches at 12 bases. Germline V gene data show CDR1 as GTSNPN and CDR2 as SVGIG (reference sequence). CDR3 length equals 16 residues. Trimming cost V 3 bases and J 2 bases; bases outside gene matches: 4. Here the CDR3 reads CAWSWGLAGNTGELFF. The CDR3 DNA is TGTGCCTGGAGCTGGGGACTAGCGGGTAACACCGGGGAGCTGTTTTTT.

The chain employs TRBV7-2 and TRBJ1-1; D is undetermined. CDR1 is SGHTA and CDR2 is FQGNSA in the germline V gene. The CDR3 is made up of 14 amino acids. V was cut by 3 bases and J by 4 bases, with 12 bases left in between. CDR3 in amino acids: CASSLGRSATEAFF. For the CDR3, the DNA is TGTGCCAGCAGCTTGGGTCGGAGCGCCACTGAAGCTTTCTTT.

A few counts support this clone. This chain uses TRBV4-3 with TRBJ1-2; the match to TRBD1 covers 8 bases. CDR1 is LGHNA, CDR2 YSLEER, per germline. The trim removed 5 bases at V and 2 bases at J, leaving 7 bases unmatched. The CDR3 extends over 15 amino acids. The CDR3 protein is CASSDTTGENYGYTF. The CDR3 nucleotides are TGCGCCAGCAGCGATACGACAGGGGAGAACTATGGCTACACCTTC.